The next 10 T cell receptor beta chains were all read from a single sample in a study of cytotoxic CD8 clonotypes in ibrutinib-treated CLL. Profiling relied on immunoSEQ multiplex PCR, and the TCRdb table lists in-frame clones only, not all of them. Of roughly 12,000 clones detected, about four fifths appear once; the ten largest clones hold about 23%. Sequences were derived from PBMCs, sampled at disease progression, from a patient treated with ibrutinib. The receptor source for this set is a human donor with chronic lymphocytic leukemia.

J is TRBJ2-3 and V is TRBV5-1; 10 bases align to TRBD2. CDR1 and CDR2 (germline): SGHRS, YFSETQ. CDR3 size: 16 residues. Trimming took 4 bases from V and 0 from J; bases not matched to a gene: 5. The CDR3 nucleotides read TGCGCCAGCAGCGAGGGTAGCGGGGGGAGCACAGATACGCAGTATTTT. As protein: CASSEGSGGSTDTQYF.

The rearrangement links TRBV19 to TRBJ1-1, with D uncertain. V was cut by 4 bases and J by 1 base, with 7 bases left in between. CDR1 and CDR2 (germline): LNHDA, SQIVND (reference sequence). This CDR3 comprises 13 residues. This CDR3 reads CASSKQTNTEAFF. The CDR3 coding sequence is TGTGCCAGTAGTAAACAGACGAACACTGAAGCTTTCTTT.

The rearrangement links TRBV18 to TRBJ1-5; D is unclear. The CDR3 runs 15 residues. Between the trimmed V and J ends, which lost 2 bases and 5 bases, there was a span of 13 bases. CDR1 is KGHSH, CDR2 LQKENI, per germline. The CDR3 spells CASSPAGSRDQPQHF. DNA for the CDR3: TGTGCCAGCTCACCAGCCGGGTCTAGGGATCAGCCCCAGCATTTT.

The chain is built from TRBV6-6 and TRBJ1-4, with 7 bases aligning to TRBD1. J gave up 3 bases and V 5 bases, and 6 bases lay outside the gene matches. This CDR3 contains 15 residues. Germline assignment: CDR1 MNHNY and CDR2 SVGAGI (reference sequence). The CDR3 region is CASSRQGGANEKLFF. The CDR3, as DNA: TGTGCCAGCAGTAGACAGGGAGGAGCTAATGAAAAACTGTTTTTT.

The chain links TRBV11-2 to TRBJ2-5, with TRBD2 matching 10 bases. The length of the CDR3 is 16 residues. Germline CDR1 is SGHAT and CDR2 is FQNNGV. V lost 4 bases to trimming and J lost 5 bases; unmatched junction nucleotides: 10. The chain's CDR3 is CASSSLAGAAIETQYF. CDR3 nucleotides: TGTGCCAGCAGCTCTCTAGCGGGAGCCGCCATTGAGACCCAGTACTTC.

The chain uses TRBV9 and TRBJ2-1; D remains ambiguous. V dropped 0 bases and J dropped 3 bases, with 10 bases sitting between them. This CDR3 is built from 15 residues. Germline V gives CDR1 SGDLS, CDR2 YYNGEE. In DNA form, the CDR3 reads TGTGCCAGCAGCGTAGTGGGCGGCAGCTACAATGAGCAGTTCTTC. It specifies CASSVVGGSYNEQFF.

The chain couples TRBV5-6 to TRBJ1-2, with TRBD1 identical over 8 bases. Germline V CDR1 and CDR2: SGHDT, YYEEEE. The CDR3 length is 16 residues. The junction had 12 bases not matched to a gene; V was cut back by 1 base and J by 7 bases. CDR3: CASSLSTWTGTSGYTF. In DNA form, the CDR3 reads TGTGCCAGCAGCTTGTCTACGTGGACAGGGACGAGTGGCTACACCTTC. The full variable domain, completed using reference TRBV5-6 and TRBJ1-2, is DAGVTQSPTHLIKTRGQQVTLRCSPKSGHDTVSWYQQALGQGPQFIFQYYEEEERQRGNFPDRFSGHQFPNYSSELNVNALLLGDSALYLCASSLSTWTGTSGYTFGSGTRLTVV.

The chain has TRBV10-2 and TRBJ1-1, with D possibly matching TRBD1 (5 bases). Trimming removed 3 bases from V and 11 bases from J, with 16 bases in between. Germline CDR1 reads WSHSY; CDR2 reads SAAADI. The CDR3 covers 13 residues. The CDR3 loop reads CASSDLGGTGAFF. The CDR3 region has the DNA TGCGCCAGCAGTGACCTCGGCGGGACCGGGGCTTTCTTT.

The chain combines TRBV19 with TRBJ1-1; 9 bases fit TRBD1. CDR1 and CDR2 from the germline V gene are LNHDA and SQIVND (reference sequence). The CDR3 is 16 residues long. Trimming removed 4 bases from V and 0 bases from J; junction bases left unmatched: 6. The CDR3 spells CASSTGQGILNTEAFF. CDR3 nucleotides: TGTGCCAGTAGTACCGGACAGGGGATTTTGAACACTGAAGCTTTCTTT.

Here the CDR3 reads CASSLRGEYEQYF. The CDR3 region has the DNA TGTGCCAGCAGCTTACGGGGGGAATACGAGCAGTACTTC. The chain employs TRBV7-9 and TRBJ2-7, with 7 bases fitting TRBD2. Germline CDR1 SEHNR, CDR2 FQNEAQ (reference sequence). CDR3 length: 13 residues. V lost 2 bases and J lost 4; bases outside the gene matches: 2.